These T cell receptor beta chains were read from a single sample in a study of blood T cell repertoires in COVID-19. The repertoire was sequenced with immunoSEQ multiplex PCR; TCRdb's copy has only in-frame clones and lacks some. The sample gives 130,000 to 150,000 clones, approximately 80% of which show up once; around 7.2% is in the top ten. Specimen: peripheral blood. The receptors stem from a woman between 50 and 59 years old in a cohort sampled during active or convalescent COVID-19. CDR3s include the opening cysteine and the closing phenylalanine or tryptophan. The order of the fields is J gene, CDR3 length, D gene, clone size, V gene, CDR3 protein. A D gene is named only where the DNA matches it firmly. Size is stated for part of the rows, as once, few or many counts, or as a class when the clone is expanded.

j_call: TRBJ1-1; cdr3_length: 11; d_call: NA; clone_size: NA; v_call: TRBV20-1; cdr3_aa: CSATGTIEAFF
j_call: TRBJ2-5; cdr3_length: 15; d_call: NA; clone_size: NA; v_call: TRBV18; cdr3_aa: CASSPPIVTKETQYF
j_call: TRBJ2-5; cdr3_length: 16; d_call: TRBD1; clone_size: NA; v_call: TRBV19; cdr3_aa: CASSTPGTGRQETQYF
j_call: TRBJ1-4; cdr3_length: 10; d_call: NA; clone_size: NA; v_call: TRBV7-9; cdr3_aa: CASSGEKLFF
j_call: TRBJ1-4; cdr3_length: 12; d_call: NA; clone_size: NA; v_call: TRBV7-8; cdr3_aa: CASSFRGEKLFF
j_call: TRBJ2-3; cdr3_length: 15; d_call: TRBD1; clone_size: NA; v_call: TRBV29-1; cdr3_aa: CSAMDRGLITDTQYF
j_call: TRBJ2-1; cdr3_length: 12; d_call: NA; clone_size: NA; v_call: TRBV11-2; cdr3_aa: CASSKSGIEQFF
j_call: TRBJ2-2; cdr3_length: 16; d_call: TRBD2; clone_size: NA; v_call: TRBV7-3; cdr3_aa: CASSLTSGGEAGELFF
j_call: TRBJ2-6; cdr3_length: 16; d_call: TRBD1; clone_size: few; v_call: TRBV19; cdr3_aa: CASSRGQGAGANVLTF
j_call: TRBJ2-3; cdr3_length: 17; d_call: TRBD2; clone_size: NA; v_call: TRBV2; cdr3_aa: CASSEIIEAGGLDTQYF
j_call: TRBJ1-2; cdr3_length: 13; d_call: TRBD1; clone_size: NA; v_call: TRBV27; cdr3_aa: CASSPTGGPGYTF
j_call: TRBJ1-6; cdr3_length: 15; d_call: NA; clone_size: NA; v_call: TRBV19; cdr3_aa: CASTPFGGDNSPLHF
j_call: TRBJ2-1; cdr3_length: 15; d_call: NA; clone_size: few; v_call: TRBV6-4; cdr3_aa: CASSDSSGSYNEQFF
j_call: TRBJ2-1; cdr3_length: 17; d_call: TRBD1; clone_size: NA; v_call: TRBV4-3; cdr3_aa: CASSQGNRGLVDNEQFF
j_call: TRBJ2-5; cdr3_length: 13; d_call: TRBD2; clone_size: NA; v_call: TRBV11-3; cdr3_aa: CASSPSGQETQYF
j_call: TRBJ1-2; cdr3_length: 13; d_call: NA; clone_size: NA; v_call: TRBV11-2; cdr3_aa: CASSSPVGGGYTF
j_call: TRBJ2-2; cdr3_length: 15; d_call: NA; clone_size: NA; v_call: TRBV6-1; cdr3_aa: CASSEDAGDTGELFF
j_call: TRBJ1-6; cdr3_length: 13; d_call: NA; clone_size: once; v_call: TRBV6-5; cdr3_aa: CASNKSYNSPLHF
j_call: TRBJ1-3; cdr3_length: 14; d_call: NA; clone_size: few; v_call: TRBV7-9; cdr3_aa: CASIQGGVGNTIYF
j_call: TRBJ2-5; cdr3_length: 14; d_call: TRBD2; clone_size: NA; v_call: TRBV9; cdr3_aa: CASSPGLGQETQYF
j_call: TRBJ1-2; cdr3_length: 13; d_call: TRBD1; clone_size: once; v_call: TRBV18; cdr3_aa: CASSGQEGYGYTF
j_call: TRBJ1-5; cdr3_length: 15; d_call: TRBD1; clone_size: NA; v_call: TRBV5-1; cdr3_aa: CASSPLGQGNQPQHF
j_call: TRBJ1-4; cdr3_length: 16; d_call: TRBD1; clone_size: NA; v_call: TRBV11-2; cdr3_aa: CASSLSPRGSNEKLFF
j_call: TRBJ2-2; cdr3_length: 13; d_call: NA; clone_size: NA; v_call: TRBV18; cdr3_aa: CASSQRGTGELFF
j_call: TRBJ2-1; cdr3_length: 14; d_call: NA; clone_size: NA; v_call: TRBV18; cdr3_aa: CASSPTRVHNEQFF
j_call: TRBJ2-5; cdr3_length: 14; d_call: TRBD1; clone_size: NA; v_call: TRBV9; cdr3_aa: CASSVGQGQETQYF
j_call: TRBJ1-1; cdr3_length: 15; d_call: NA; clone_size: NA; v_call: TRBV29-1; cdr3_aa: CSVEDRGAGNTEAFF
j_call: TRBJ2-1; cdr3_length: 17; d_call: TRBD2; clone_size: NA; v_call: TRBV7-9; cdr3_aa: CASSPGLAGGRKNEQFF
j_call: TRBJ2-3; cdr3_length: 14; d_call: TRBD2; clone_size: NA; v_call: TRBV7-2; cdr3_aa: CASTARGGRDTQYF
j_call: TRBJ2-2; cdr3_length: 15; d_call: TRBD2; clone_size: NA; v_call: TRBV15; cdr3_aa: CATSAGLADTGELFF
j_call: TRBJ1-2; cdr3_length: 17; d_call: NA; clone_size: once; v_call: TRBV24-1; cdr3_aa: CATSALPLSLPNYGYTF
j_call: TRBJ2-2; cdr3_length: 18; d_call: NA; clone_size: NA; v_call: TRBV9; cdr3_aa: CASSVQKGGTQDTGELFF
j_call: TRBJ2-1; cdr3_length: 16; d_call: TRBD1; clone_size: NA; v_call: TRBV14; cdr3_aa: CASSHRTGAPYNEQFF
j_call: TRBJ2-7; cdr3_length: 15; d_call: NA; clone_size: NA; v_call: TRBV4-3; cdr3_aa: CASSQEWRGQYEQYF
j_call: TRBJ2-2; cdr3_length: 12; d_call: NA; clone_size: NA; v_call: TRBV24-1; cdr3_aa: CATRGPIGELFF
j_call: TRBJ1-1; cdr3_length: 16; d_call: NA; clone_size: NA; v_call: TRBV5-5; cdr3_aa: CASSPMGGSLNTEAFF
j_call: TRBJ1-1; cdr3_length: 14; d_call: NA; clone_size: NA; v_call: TRBV3-1/TRBV3-2; cdr3_aa: CASSQRSSGAEAFF
j_call: TRBJ1-1; cdr3_length: 12; d_call: NA; clone_size: NA; v_call: TRBV14; cdr3_aa: CASSQLTGGAFF
j_call: TRBJ2-3; cdr3_length: 16; d_call: TRBD2; clone_size: NA; v_call: TRBV20-1; cdr3_aa: CSASSPGLAIADTQYF
j_call: TRBJ2-5; cdr3_length: 12; d_call: TRBD1; clone_size: NA; v_call: TRBV24-1; cdr3_aa: CATRDREETQYF
j_call: TRBJ2-6; cdr3_length: 16; d_call: TRBD1; clone_size: NA; v_call: TRBV2; cdr3_aa: CASRTQGTAGANVLTF
j_call: TRBJ1-5; cdr3_length: 16; d_call: TRBD1; clone_size: NA; v_call: TRBV6-2/TRBV6-3; cdr3_aa: CASSYPGTVGNQPQHF
j_call: TRBJ2-7; cdr3_length: 14; d_call: NA; clone_size: NA; v_call: TRBV7-2; cdr3_aa: CASSLGQVVEGQYF
j_call: TRBJ1-1; cdr3_length: 12; d_call: NA; clone_size: NA; v_call: TRBV30; cdr3_aa: CAWSSGNAEAFF
j_call: TRBJ2-5; cdr3_length: 15; d_call: NA; clone_size: NA; v_call: TRBV30; cdr3_aa: CAWSRAGALQETQYF
j_call: TRBJ1-1; cdr3_length: 15; d_call: NA; clone_size: once; v_call: TRBV5-1; cdr3_aa: CASSFNGQPNTEAFF
j_call: TRBJ1-4; cdr3_length: 16; d_call: NA; clone_size: NA; v_call: TRBV5-1; cdr3_aa: CASSPAGAAVGEKLFF
j_call: TRBJ2-1; cdr3_length: 18; d_call: TRBD2; clone_size: once; v_call: TRBV3-1/TRBV3-2; cdr3_aa: CASSLRTSGGARGNEQFF
j_call: TRBJ1-1; cdr3_length: 14; d_call: NA; clone_size: NA; v_call: TRBV7-6; cdr3_aa: CASSLGVGNTEAFF
j_call: TRBJ1-1; cdr3_length: 13; d_call: NA; clone_size: NA; v_call: TRBV20-1; cdr3_aa: CSAIEQGNTEAFF
j_call: TRBJ1-3; cdr3_length: 16; d_call: TRBD1; clone_size: few; v_call: TRBV19; cdr3_aa: CASSILGQGFGNTIYF
j_call: TRBJ1-2; cdr3_length: 13; d_call: NA; clone_size: NA; v_call: TRBV2; cdr3_aa: CASSEWQGRGYTF
j_call: TRBJ1-2; cdr3_length: 15; d_call: TRBD1; clone_size: NA; v_call: TRBV24-1; cdr3_aa: CATSDPDRVFDGYTF